The 30 T cell receptor beta chains in this list originate from one sample, sequenced in a study of cytomegalovirus exposure and HLA in healthy donors. The primer mix had 60 Vbeta and 13 Jbeta primers. Profiling relied on immunoSEQ multiplex PCR, and the TCRdb table lists in-frame clones only, not all of them. Counted here are 150,000 to 200,000 clones, around 83% occurring once; the ten biggest clones make up about 4%. The sequenced sample consisted of PBMCs. These receptors were obtained from a man aged 50-60 years in good health and CMV-seropositive.

The J gene is TRBJ2-5, the V gene TRBV9, with 10 bases fitting TRBD1. TRBJ2-7 explains the end of the DNA better; the J call may be wrong. The CDR3 is 14 residues long. Germline values: CDR1 SGDLS, CDR2 YYNGEE. The DNA of the CDR3 is TGTGCCAGCAGCGCGGGACAGGGGAATTACGAGCAGTACTTC. Its translation is CASSAGQGNYEQYF.

The rearrangement links TRBV5-5 to TRBJ2-1, with 7 bases aligning to TRBD2. The length of the CDR3 is 14 residues. Germline V gene data show CDR1 as SGHKS and CDR2 as YYEKEE (reference sequence). V was clipped by 3 bases and J by 6 bases; unmatched bases: 6. CDR3: CASSWGEGLNEQFF. As DNA, the CDR3 is TGTGCCAGCAGCTGGGGGGAGGGCCTCAATGAGCAGTTCTTC.

This clone has more than one count but fewer than ten. This sequence joins TRBV5-5 and TRBJ1-6; no firm D call. Trimming stripped 7 bases from V and 2 bases from J, with 7 bases between. This CDR3 is 13 amino acids long. CDR1 and CDR2 (germline): SGHKS, YYEKEE (reference sequence). CDR3 sequence: CASEETYNSPLHF. CDR3 DNA: TGTGCCAGCGAAGAGACCTATAATTCACCCCTCCACTTT.

This sequence joins TRBV27 and TRBJ2-7; no firm D call. Between the trimmed V and J ends, which lost 0 bases and 4 bases, there was a span of 10 bases. CDR3 length equals 14 residues. The germline V gene has CDR1 MNHEY and CDR2 SMNVEV (reference sequence). CDR3 nucleotide sequence: TGTGCCAGCAGTTTATCCCTTTCGCGGTACGAGCAGTACTTC. As protein: CASSLSLSRYEQYF.

This clone was found a few times. The V gene is TRBV10-1, the J gene TRBJ2-5, with 7 nucleotides matching TRBD2. CDR1 and CDR2 (germline): WNHNN, SYGVQD (reference sequence). The junction had 5 bases not matched to a gene; V was cut back by 2 bases and J by 2 bases. This CDR3 contains 15 residues. The CDR3 region is CASSEASGPQETQYF. DNA of the CDR3: TGCGCCAGCAGTGAGGCTAGCGGCCCTCAAGAGACCCAGTACTTC.

The chain links TRBV5-1 to TRBJ2-2; the D gene is possibly TRBD1 (6 bases). V lost 6 bases to trimming and J lost 0 bases, with 12 bases between them. The germline V gene has CDR1 SGHRS and CDR2 YFSETQ. The CDR3 runs 15 residues. CDR3 coding DNA: TGCGCCAGCACTGGGGACACCTCGAACACCGGGGAGCTGTTTTTT. Translation gives CASTGDTSNTGELFF.

The sample holds one count of this clone. V gene TRBV19 combines with J gene TRBJ1-1, with 7 bases matching TRBD1. With V trimmed by 7 bases and J by 3 bases, 8 bases remained unmatched. In germline, CDR1 is LNHDA, CDR2 SQIVND (reference sequence). The CDR3 sequence is 14 residues long. The DNA for the CDR3 is TGTGCCAGTACCAGGGGGGCGGGCTACACTGAAGCTTTCTTT. This translates into CASTRGAGYTEAFF.

The chain carries TRBV18 and TRBJ2-1; 11 bases match TRBD2. J was trimmed by 5 bases and V by 6 bases; bases with no gene match: 6. CDR3 length: 15 amino acids. Germline V CDR1 and CDR2: KGHSH, LQKENI. The CDR3 DNA is TGTGCCAGCTCCCTCACTAGCGGGAGTAACAATGAGCAGTTCTTC. Its translation: CASSLTSGSNNEQFF.

V usage is TRBV2 and J usage is TRBJ1-2; 11 bases align to TRBD1. This CDR3 is built from 14 residues. The V gene's germline CDR1 is SNHLY and CDR2 FYNNEI. J lost 3 bases, V lost 7 bases, and 4 bases had no gene match. The CDR3 spells CASKRDRGDYGYTF. CDR3 nucleotides: TGTGCCAGCAAAAGGGACAGGGGGGACTATGGCTACACCTTC. Together with reference TRBV2 and TRBJ1-2, the CDR3 gives the full variable domain: EPEVTQTPSHQVTQMGQEVILRCVPISNHLYFYWYRQILGQKVEFLVSFYNNEISEKSEIFDDQFSVERPDGSNFTLKIRSTKLEDSAMYFCASKRDRGDYGYTFGSGTRLTVV.

DNA of the CDR3: TGCGCCAGCAGCCAAGTTCCATATAGAGGGCCTAGCAATCAGCCCCAGCATTTT. Protein product: CASSQVPYRGPSNQPQHF. The gene calls are TRBV4-1 and TRBJ1-5; D not resolved. Germline lookup yields CDR1 MGHRA and CDR2 YSYEKL. Trimming left V 1 base short and J 0 bases short, with 16 bases between. This CDR3 has 18 residues.

The chain carries TRBV6-5 and TRBJ1-6; maybe TRBD1 (6 bases). Trimming removed 8 bases at V and 8 bases at J, with 13 bases between. The CDR3 length is 13 residues. Germline CDR1 and CDR2: MNHEY and SVGAGI. The CDR3 DNA reads TGTGCCAGCCAGCTGAGGACAGATTCACCCCTCCACTTT. Protein sequence: CASQLRTDSPLHF.

The chain joins TRBV2 to TRBJ2-1, with a tentative D call TRBD2 (6 bases). V lost 6 bases, J lost 2 bases, and 14 bases lay in between. CDR1 is SNHLY, CDR2 FYNNEI, per germline. This CDR3 contains 15 residues. The chain's CDR3 is CASRAGPPTYNEQFF. The CDR3, as DNA: TGTGCCAGCAGAGCGGGTCCCCCCACCTACAATGAGCAGTTCTTC.

The chain combines TRBV6-1 with TRBJ2-3, with a weak D call TRBD2 (5 bases). V lost 4 bases and J 2 bases, leaving 10 bases between the germline ends. CDR3 size: 14 residues. From germline, CDR1 is MNHNS and CDR2 SASEGT. CDR3 nucleotides: TGTGCCAGCAGTGTTACTAGAACCACAGATACGCAGTATTTT. Amino acids: CASSVTRTTDTQYF.

The gene calls are TRBV7-9 and TRBJ1-1; maybe TRBD1 (5 bases). The CDR3 runs 12 residues. Germline lookup yields CDR1 SEHNR and CDR2 FQNEAQ (reference sequence). With 8 bases removed from V and 2 bases from J, the gap between germline ends came to 9 bases. The CDR3 loop is CASLRGNTEAFF. The CDR3 DNA follows: TGTGCCAGCTTAAGGGGAAACACTGAAGCTTTCTTT.

The chain couples TRBV9 to TRBJ2-1, with 10 positions matching TRBD2. CDR3 size: 15 residues. From germline, CDR1 is SGDLS and CDR2 YYNGEE. V shed 4 bases, J shed 5 bases, and the junction held 6 bases outside the gene matches. Here the CDR3 DNA reads TGTGCCAGCAGCAGAAGCGGGAGGGATCACAATGAGCAGTTCTTC. Its translation is CASSRSGRDHNEQFF.

The V gene is TRBV5-1, the J gene TRBJ1-2; 9 bases fit TRBD1. The CDR3 has 14 amino acids. Losses at the gene ends were 4 bases for V and 8 bases for J; bases not matched to a gene: 9. CDR1 and CDR2 (germline): SGHRS, YFSETQ. The CDR3 loop reads CASSLRTGVDGYTF. As DNA, the CDR3 is TGCGCCAGCAGCCTCAGGACAGGGGTTGACGGCTACACCTTC.

The rearrangement joins TRBV7-9 to TRBJ2-2, with no clear D. This CDR3 is built from 12 residues. Germline CDR1 and CDR2: SEHNR and FQNEAQ (reference sequence). Trimming took 4 bases from V and 3 from J, leaving 3 bases between them. The CDR3: CASSSYTGELFF. The CDR3 DNA reads as TGTGCCAGCAGCTCCTACACCGGGGAGCTGTTTTTT.

Written as DNA, the CDR3 is TGTGCCAGCACAGGGACTAGCGGGGTGGGAGAGACCCAGTACTTC. Translation gives CASTGTSGVGETQYF. The chain recombines TRBV6-1 with TRBJ2-5; the match to TRBD2 covers 13 bases. The CDR3 sequence is 15 residues long. Trimming cost V 7 bases and J 4 bases; bases outside gene matches: 6. Germline V gene sequence: CDR1 MNHNS, CDR2 SASEGT.

This clone is a singleton in its sample. The V gene is TRBV6-5, the J gene TRBJ2-3, with a possible D match to TRBD1 (6 bases). There are 15 residues in the CDR3. Germline V gene sequence: CDR1 MNHEY, CDR2 SVGAGI. V was trimmed by 5 bases and J by 0 bases, leaving 12 bases between them. The CDR3 spells CASSPRGPSTDTQYF. For the CDR3, the DNA is TGTGCCAGCAGTCCCAGGGGCCCCAGCACAGATACGCAGTATTTT.

The V gene is TRBV2, the J gene TRBJ1-1; 7 bases are a match to TRBD1. Germline V gives CDR1 SNHLY, CDR2 FYNNEI. Trimming at V came to 8 bases and at J to 2 bases, leaving 5 bases not matched to a gene. This CDR3 is built from 13 residues. CDR3 nucleotide sequence: TGTGCCAGCTCCGACAGGGAAAACACTGAAGCTTTCTTT. It translates to CASSDRENTEAFF.

The chain joins TRBV15 to TRBJ1-2; D is unresolved. Trimming left V 1 base short and J 8 bases short, with 14 bases between. In germline, CDR1 is LNHNV, CDR2 YYDKDF (reference sequence). This CDR3 has 14 amino acids. CDR3 DNA: TGTGCCACCAGCAGAGCTTCAGGCGGAGGAGGCTACACCTTC. Its translation: CATSRASGGGGYTF.

V usage is TRBV6-5 and J usage is TRBJ1-4; D call uncertain. The CDR3 loop spans 14 amino acids. Trimming cost V 0 bases and J 3 bases, with 5 bases left between them. Looked up from germline, CDR1 is MNHEY and CDR2 is SVGAGI. The DNA for the CDR3 is TGTGCCAGCAGTTACTCCAATTCTAATGAAAAACTGTTTTTT. Its protein product is CASSYSNSNEKLFF.

V usage is TRBV19 and J usage is TRBJ1-5, with no clear D. This CDR3 comprises 15 residues. Trimming pared 3 bases from V and 7 bases from J, leaving 16 bases between. The germline V gene has CDR1 LNHDA and CDR2 SQIVND (reference sequence). The CDR3, as DNA: TGTGCCAGTAGTATTATTGCGCCCCCGGGGCAGCCCCAGCATTTT. It yields the protein CASSIIAPPGQPQHF.

The CDR3 sequence: CASSRDSNPRQPQHF. The CDR3 coding sequence is TGTGCCAGCAGCCGCGATTCCAACCCTCGGCAGCCCCAGCATTTT. V gene TRBV6-5 combines with J gene TRBJ1-5; D uncertain. In germline, CDR1 is MNHEY, CDR2 SVGAGI. Trimming stripped 6 bases from V and 7 bases from J, with 19 bases between. The CDR3 length is 15 residues.

The table lists this clone with a count of one. This chain links TRBV28 with TRBJ2-5; 9 positions agree with TRBD1. CDR1 is MDHEN, CDR2 SYDVKM, per germline. CDR3 length: 15 residues. Trimming at V came to 6 bases and at J to 5 bases, leaving 10 bases not matched to a gene. In DNA form, the CDR3 reads TGTGCCAGCAGCAGCGCCGGGACAGGGATCGAGACCCAGTACTTC. Translated, it gives CASSSAGTGIETQYF.

The CDR3 sequence is CASSPRFVQAQYF. The CDR3 nucleotides are TGCGCCAGCAGCCCAAGATTCGTACAGGCGCAGTATTTT. The V and J genes are TRBV4-1 and TRBJ2-3; D is perhaps TRBD1 (5 bases). Germline assignment: CDR1 MGHRA and CDR2 YSYEKL. This CDR3 is 13 amino acids long. V dropped 4 bases and J dropped 10 bases, with 15 bases sitting between them.

The chain couples TRBV5-1 to TRBJ2-3; D might be TRBD2 (6 bases). Germline V gene lookup returns CDR1 SGHRS and CDR2 YFSETQ. The V gene lost 3 bases and the J gene lost 6 bases, with 14 bases spanning the gap. CDR3 length: 14 amino acids. The CDR3 DNA sequence: TGCGCCAGCAGCTCGGGACTGGCCCCCGATACGCAGTATTTT. Translated, it gives CASSSGLAPDTQYF.

This rearrangement joins TRBV25-1 to TRBJ2-5, with 8 bases that match TRBD2. This CDR3 contains 18 residues. Unmatched junction bases numbered 17, after V lost 7 bases and J lost 1 base. Germline V CDR1 and CDR2: MGHDK, SYGVNS. The CDR3 loop is CASTGELTSGRTQETQYF. CDR3 DNA: TGTGCCAGCACCGGGGAGTTAACTAGCGGACGAACCCAAGAGACCCAGTACTTC.

The V call is TRBV18, the J call TRBJ2-3; 14 nucleotides match TRBD2. Germline V gives CDR1 KGHSH, CDR2 LQKENI. The CDR3 loop spans 16 amino acids. Unmatched junction bases numbered 2, after V lost 3 bases and J lost 3 bases. Written as DNA, the CDR3 is TGTGCCAGCTCACCTGGGACTAGCGGGAGTACAGATACGCAGTATTTT. Amino acid sequence: CASSPGTSGSTDTQYF.

This clone occurred once. The V and J genes are TRBV7-9 and TRBJ2-2, with D tentatively TRBD1 (6 bases). From germline, CDR1 is SEHNR and CDR2 FQNEAQ (reference sequence). V shed 5 bases and J shed 6 bases, with 13 bases lying between them. CDR3 length: 14 residues. Here the CDR3 reads CASSIRDNPGELFF. CDR3 nucleotides: TGTGCCAGCAGCATCCGGGACAACCCCGGGGAGCTGTTTTTT. Full variable domain (remainder filled in from reference TRBV7-9 and TRBJ2-2): DTGVSQNPRHKITKRGQNVTFRCDPISEHNRLYWYRQTLGQGPEFLTYFQNEAQLEKSRLLSDRFSAERPKGSFSTLEIQRTEQGDSAMYLCASSIRDNPGELFFGEGSRLTVL.